These T cell receptor beta chains were read from a single sample in a study of Graves' ophthalmopathy and Graves' hyperthyroidism. TCRdb reprocessed the multiplex PCR reads via MiXCR and lists one record per CDR3 protein. The repertoire holds some 750,000 distinct CDR3 sequences, with 35% to 50% as singletons. The source material was peripheral blood. Receptors were obtained from an adult man with Graves' ophthalmopathy. The conserved cysteine and the conserved F or W are not part of the CDR3 here. Fields, in order: V gene, J gene, clone size, CDR3 length, CDR3 protein. A clone size is listed for some rows: how often the clone was seen (once, few, many), or a class if it is expanded.

>TRBV19|TRBJ1-5|.|16
ASSIAGTGIMGNQPQH
>TRBV7-9|TRBJ1-5|.|14
ASSLATGEGNQPQH
>TRBV12-3/TRBV12-4|TRBJ1-5|.|14
ASSFGPGQGNQPQH
>TRBV20-1|TRBJ2-7|few|11
SARGQGGPEQY
>TRBV25-1|TRBJ2-2|once|14
ASSLDTGVGAGELF
>TRBV20-1|TRBJ2-7|.|12
SARETGGPYEQY
>TRBV9|TRBJ1-2|.|11
ASSPVSLVGYT
>TRBV29-1|TRBJ1-1|.|11
SYNGRMNTEAF
>TRBV20-1|TRBJ2-7|.|14
SAGPGTGSFSYEQY
>TRBV20-1|TRBJ2-5|many|11
SAHRGARETQY
>TRBV10-2|TRBJ2-7|.|14
ASSYSYQGALYEQY
>TRBV20-1|TRBJ2-7|many|10
SASTGGSEQY
>TRBV20-1|TRBJ2-7|.|12
SARGQTSSYEQY
>TRBV7-9|TRBJ2-7|many|13
ASSLFRDRQYEQY
>TRBV19|TRBJ1-1|.|11
AWSYTINTEAF
>TRBV11-2|TRBJ1-1|few|16
ASLELRGGAVLNTEAF
>TRBV9|TRBJ1-6|.|12
ASSPGGSSSPLH
>TRBV29-1|TRBJ2-7|.|11
SFGSGRAGEQY
>TRBV2|TRBJ2-7|.|11
ASSWDLSYEQY
>TRBV9|TRBJ1-3|.|12
ASTGTDSGNTIY
>TRBV11-2|TRBJ2-7|.|11
ASSWGQRPEQY
>TRBV4-1|TRBJ2-7|few|13
ASSPGDTTSYEQY
>TRBV5-5|TRBJ1-2|few|15
ASSPAGGRGQGLGYT
>TRBV7-9|TRBJ2-6|few|14
ASSATGGVGANVLT
>TRBV7-9|TRBJ1-1|many|10
ASSQGLTEAF
>TRBV5-1|TRBJ2-6|many|11
ATRGSGANVLT
>TRBV9|TRBJ2-7|many|13
ASSVESGGGYEQY
>TRBV2|TRBJ2-7|many|12
ASRSGRALYEQY
>TRBV24-1|TRBJ2-5|many|11
ATSDLDMETQY
>TRBV29-1|TRBJ1-2|.|11
SYGTGGNYGYT
>TRBV2|TRBJ2-3|.|15
ASSEVTLAGGPDTQY